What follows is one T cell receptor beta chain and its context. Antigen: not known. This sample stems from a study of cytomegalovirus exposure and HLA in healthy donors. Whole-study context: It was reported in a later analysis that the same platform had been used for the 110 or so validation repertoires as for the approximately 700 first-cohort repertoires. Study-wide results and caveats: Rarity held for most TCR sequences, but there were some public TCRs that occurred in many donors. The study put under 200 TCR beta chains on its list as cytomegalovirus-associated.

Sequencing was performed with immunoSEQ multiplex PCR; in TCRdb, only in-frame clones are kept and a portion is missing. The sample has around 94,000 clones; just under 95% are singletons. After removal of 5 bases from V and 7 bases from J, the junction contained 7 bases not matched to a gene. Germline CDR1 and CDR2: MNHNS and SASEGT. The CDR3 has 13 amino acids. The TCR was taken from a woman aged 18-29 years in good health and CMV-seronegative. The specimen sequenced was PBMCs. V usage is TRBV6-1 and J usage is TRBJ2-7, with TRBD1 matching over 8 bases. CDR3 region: CASSQTGAREQYF. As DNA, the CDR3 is TGTGCCAGCAGTCAGACAGGGGCGAGAGAGCAGTACTTC.